A selection of T cell receptor beta chains follows, all from one sample in a study of T cells in Graves' hyperthyroidism and ophthalmopathy. TCRdb used MiXCR to reprocess the multiplex PCR reads, holding one entry per CDR3 protein. The sample lists roughly 300,000 distinct CDR3 sequences, roughly a fifth occurring once. The sample comprised blood. These receptors were collected from a woman aged 45 to 65 with Graves' hyperthyroidism. The CDR3 runs from the conserved cysteine through the conserved F or W. The order of the fields is D gene, V gene, J gene, clone size, CDR3 DNA, CDR3 protein. The D gene is left open where the match is weak. The size entry is marked missing in some rows and otherwise reads once, few, many or a size class.

D gene: TRBD2; V gene: TRBV15; J gene: TRBJ2-5; clone size: NA; CDR3 DNA: TGTGCCACCAGCAAGGGACTAGCGGGAGCCTCGGGGGGAGAGACCCAGTACTTC; CDR3 protein: CATSKGLAGASGGETQYF
D gene: NA; V gene: TRBV27; J gene: TRBJ2-2; clone size: many; CDR3 DNA: TGTGCCAGCAGTTCAGGGTACACCGGGGAGCTGTTTTTT; CDR3 protein: CASSSGYTGELFF
D gene: NA; V gene: TRBV7-2; J gene: TRBJ2-7; clone size: few; CDR3 DNA: TGTGCCAGCAGCTCCTACACCCCGAGCTCCTACGAGCAGTACTTC; CDR3 protein: CASSSYTPSSYEQYF
D gene: TRBD1; V gene: TRBV28; J gene: TRBJ2-5; clone size: many; CDR3 DNA: TGTGCCAGCAGACGGGACAGGGGAAAGGAGCCCCAGTACTTC; CDR3 protein: CASRRDRGKEPQYF
D gene: NA; V gene: TRBV4-1; J gene: TRBJ2-5; clone size: NA; CDR3 DNA: TGCGCCAGCAGCCGCCTTAGAGGGGAGACCCAGTACTTC; CDR3 protein: CASSRLRGETQYF
D gene: TRBD1; V gene: TRBV12-3/TRBV12-4; J gene: TRBJ1-5; clone size: many; CDR3 DNA: TGTGCCAGCAGTCAAACAGGGGGCAGGCAGCCCCAGCATTTT; CDR3 protein: CASSQTGGRQPQHF
D gene: TRBD1; V gene: TRBV12-3/TRBV12-4; J gene: TRBJ1-2; clone size: many; CDR3 DNA: TGTGCCAGCAGCCCCGAAGGGACAGGGGGACACTATGGCTACACCTTC; CDR3 protein: CASSPEGTGGHYGYTF
D gene: NA; V gene: TRBV18; J gene: TRBJ2-3; clone size: NA; CDR3 DNA: TGTGCCAGCTCACCAAACTCAGATACGCAGTATTTT; CDR3 protein: CASSPNSDTQYF
D gene: NA; V gene: TRBV3-1; J gene: TRBJ1-1; clone size: many; CDR3 DNA: TGTGCCAGCAGCCCTACCAGGGCAATGAACACTGAAGCTTTCTTT; CDR3 protein: CASSPTRAMNTEAFF
D gene: NA; V gene: TRBV7-3; J gene: TRBJ2-7; clone size: few; CDR3 DNA: TGTGCCAGCAGGGGTAATGACTACGAGCAGTACTTC; CDR3 protein: CASRGNDYEQYF
D gene: NA; V gene: TRBV7-9; J gene: TRBJ2-1; clone size: few; CDR3 DNA: TGTGCCAGCAGCTTCACGGGGACTGGGTTCTTC; CDR3 protein: CASSFTGTGFF
D gene: NA; V gene: TRBV18; J gene: TRBJ2-3; clone size: NA; CDR3 DNA: TGTGCCAGCTCACCTACAGGGTTGGGAGATACGCAGTATTTT; CDR3 protein: CASSPTGLGDTQYF